The entry that follows covers one T cell receptor (beta chain) sequence. Its antigen is unknown. This specimen belongs to a study of CD8 T cells in acute hepatitis C reinfection. CDR3 size: 13 residues. Germline V gene data show CDR1 as SGHNT and CDR2 as YYREEE (reference sequence). V was shortened by 7 bases and J by 0 bases, with 10 bases between the two germline ends. Study-level findings and limits: Preferential TRBV04 and TRBV06 usage appeared in all groups and was not explained by the naive pool. Regardless of outcome, 10 to 15 public clonotypes appeared, one using V04-02/J02-02. Alphabeta pairing of public clonotypes could not be determined from bulk TCRbeta data.

The repertoire was sequenced with immunoSEQ multiplex PCR; TCRdb's copy has only in-frame clones and lacks some. This table holds more than 35,000 clones, about 87% found once. The sample's time point: naive CD8 control sorted from an acute-time-point sample. Every 3 months, donors from a Montreal cohort of people who inject drugs were followed. This receptor was obtained from a young man with chronic hepatitis C. Sequenced: naive CD8+ T cells from PBMCs. The chain recombines TRBV5-4 with TRBJ2-5, with D unresolved. CDR3 sequence (DNA): TGTGCCAGCGCAGGTTGGGACCAAGAGACCCAGTACTTC. Encoded protein: CASAGWDQETQYF.